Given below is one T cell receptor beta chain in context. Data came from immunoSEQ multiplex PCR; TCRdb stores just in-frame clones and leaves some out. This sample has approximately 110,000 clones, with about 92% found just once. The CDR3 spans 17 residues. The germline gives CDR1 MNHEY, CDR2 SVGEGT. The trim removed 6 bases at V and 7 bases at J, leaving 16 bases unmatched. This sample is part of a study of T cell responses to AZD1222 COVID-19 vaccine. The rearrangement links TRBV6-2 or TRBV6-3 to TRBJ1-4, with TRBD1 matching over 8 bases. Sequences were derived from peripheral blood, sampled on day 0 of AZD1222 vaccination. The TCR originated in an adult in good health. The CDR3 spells CASSGTGGGWEGEKLFF. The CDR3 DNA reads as TGTGCCAGCAGCGGGACAGGAGGAGGATGGGAGGGTGAAAAACTGTTTTTT.